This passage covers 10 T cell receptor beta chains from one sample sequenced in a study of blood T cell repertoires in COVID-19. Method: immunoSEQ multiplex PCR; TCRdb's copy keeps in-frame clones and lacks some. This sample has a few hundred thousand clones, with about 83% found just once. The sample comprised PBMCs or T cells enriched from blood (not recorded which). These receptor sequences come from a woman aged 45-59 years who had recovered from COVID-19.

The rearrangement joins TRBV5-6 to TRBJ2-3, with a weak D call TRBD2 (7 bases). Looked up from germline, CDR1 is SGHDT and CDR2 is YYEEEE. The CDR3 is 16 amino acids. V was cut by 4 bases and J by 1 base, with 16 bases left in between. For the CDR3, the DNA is TGTGCCAGCAGCACCGTGGGGGGGCGGGGCACAGATACGCAGTATTTT. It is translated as CASSTVGGRGTDTQYF.

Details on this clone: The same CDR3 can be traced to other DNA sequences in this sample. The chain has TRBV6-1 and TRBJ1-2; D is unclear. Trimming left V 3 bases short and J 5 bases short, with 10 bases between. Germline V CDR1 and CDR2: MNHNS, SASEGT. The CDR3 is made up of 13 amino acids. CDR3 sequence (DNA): TGTGCCAGCAGTGAGCCTGGGAGGTATGGCTACACCTTC. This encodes CASSEPGRYGYTF.

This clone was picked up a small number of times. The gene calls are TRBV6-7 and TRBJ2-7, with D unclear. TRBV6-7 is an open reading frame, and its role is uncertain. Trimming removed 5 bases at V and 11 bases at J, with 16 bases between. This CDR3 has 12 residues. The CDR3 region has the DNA TGTGCCAGCAGTCGTCCCAGTCAATGTGAGTACTTC. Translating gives CASSRPSQCEYF.

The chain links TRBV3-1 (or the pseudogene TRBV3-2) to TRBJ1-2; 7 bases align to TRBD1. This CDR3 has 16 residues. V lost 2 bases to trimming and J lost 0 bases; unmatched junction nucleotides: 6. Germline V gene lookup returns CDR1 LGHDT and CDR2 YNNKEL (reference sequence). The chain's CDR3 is CASSQTAGQSNYGYTF. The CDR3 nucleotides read TGTGCCAGCAGCCAAACCGCGGGACAGTCTAACTATGGCTACACCTTC.

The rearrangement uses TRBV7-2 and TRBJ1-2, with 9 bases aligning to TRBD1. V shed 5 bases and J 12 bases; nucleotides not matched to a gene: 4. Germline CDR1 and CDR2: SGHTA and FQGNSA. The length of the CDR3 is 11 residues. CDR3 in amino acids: CASSGQGRNTF. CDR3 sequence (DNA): TGTGCCAGCAGCGGACAGGGGAGAAACACCTTC.

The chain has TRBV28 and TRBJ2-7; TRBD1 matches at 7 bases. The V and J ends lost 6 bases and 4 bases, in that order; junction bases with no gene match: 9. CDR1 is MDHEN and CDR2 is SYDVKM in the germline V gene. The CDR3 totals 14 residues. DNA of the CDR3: TGTGCCAGCAGGAATTCAGGGACAGTATACGAGCAGTACTTC. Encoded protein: CASRNSGTVYEQYF. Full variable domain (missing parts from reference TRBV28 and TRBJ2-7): DVKVTQSSRYLVKRTGEKVFLECVQDMDHENMFWYRQDPGLGLRLIYFSYDVKMKEKGDIPEGYSVSREKKERFSLILESASTNQTSMYLCASRNSGTVYEQYFGPGTRLTVT.

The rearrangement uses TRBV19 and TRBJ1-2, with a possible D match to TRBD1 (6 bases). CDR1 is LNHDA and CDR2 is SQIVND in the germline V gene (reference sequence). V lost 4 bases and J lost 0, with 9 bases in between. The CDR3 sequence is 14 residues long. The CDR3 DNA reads TGTGCCAGTAGTAGGACAGCAGCTAACTATGGCTACACCTTC. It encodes CASSRTAANYGYTF.

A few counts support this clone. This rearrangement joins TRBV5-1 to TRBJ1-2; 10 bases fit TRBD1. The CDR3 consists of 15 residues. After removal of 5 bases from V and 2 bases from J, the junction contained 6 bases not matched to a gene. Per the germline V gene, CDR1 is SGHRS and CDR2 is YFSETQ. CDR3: CASRTGTGENYGYTF. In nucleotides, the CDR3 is TGCGCCAGCAGGACAGGGACAGGGGAGAACTATGGCTACACCTTC.

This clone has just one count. In nucleotides, the CDR3 is TGTGCCAGCAGTGAAGCTAGGGGCCAGTATAGCAATCAGCCCCAGCATTTT. Encoded protein: CASSEARGQYSNQPQHF. The chain combines TRBV6-1 with TRBJ1-5; weak D call: TRBD1 (5 bases). There are 17 residues in the CDR3. The V end lost 0 bases, the J end lost 0 bases, and 12 bases lay between the germline ends. Germline assignment: CDR1 MNHNS and CDR2 SASEGT.

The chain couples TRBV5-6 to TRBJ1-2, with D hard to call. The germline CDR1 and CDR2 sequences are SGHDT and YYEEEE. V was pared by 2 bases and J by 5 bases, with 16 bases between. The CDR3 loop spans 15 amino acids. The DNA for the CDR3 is TGTGCCAGCAGCTTTCTGGCAAGATCGGGGTATGGCTACACCTTC. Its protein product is CASSFLARSGYGYTF. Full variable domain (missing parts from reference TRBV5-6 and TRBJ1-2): DAGVTQSPTHLIKTRGQQVTLRCSPKSGHDTVSWYQQALGQGPQFIFQYYEEEERQRGNFPDRFSGHQFPNYSSELNVNALLLGDSALYLCASSFLARSGYGYTFGSGTRLTVV.